This T cell receptor (beta chain) appears in the sequencing data of a study of CD8 T cells in ankylosing spondylitis. The germline gives CDR1 DFQATT, CDR2 SNEGSKA (reference sequence). V trimming: 0 bases; J trimming: 1 base; junction bases outside the gene matches: 3. The CDR3 has 16 amino acids. This clonotype was detected a few times. The antigen is unknown. TCRdb ran MiXCR on the 5' RACE reads and lists one entry per CDR3 protein. The sample lists more than 200,000 distinct CDR3 sequences, more than 20% occurring once. Overall study results and limits: Disease-linked clones reportedly concentrated significantly in matched ankylosing spondylitis synovial fluid. As for the disease-linked clones, they showed a CD8+ phenotype and occurred at relatively low frequencies in peripheral blood. Roughly eight highly homologous variants made up a TCR beta motif that seemed to typify ankylosing spondylitis blood.

The sequence derives from a male donor with ankylosing spondylitis or in good health (not recorded which). The chain uses TRBV20-1 and TRBJ2-2, with 9 bases identical to TRBD2. The sequenced sample was blood, either unsorted or a sorted T cell fraction (not recorded which). DNA of the CDR3: TGCAGTGCTAGAGACCCGACTAGCGGGAACACCGGGGAGCTGTTTTTT. This translates into CSARDPTSGNTGELFF.